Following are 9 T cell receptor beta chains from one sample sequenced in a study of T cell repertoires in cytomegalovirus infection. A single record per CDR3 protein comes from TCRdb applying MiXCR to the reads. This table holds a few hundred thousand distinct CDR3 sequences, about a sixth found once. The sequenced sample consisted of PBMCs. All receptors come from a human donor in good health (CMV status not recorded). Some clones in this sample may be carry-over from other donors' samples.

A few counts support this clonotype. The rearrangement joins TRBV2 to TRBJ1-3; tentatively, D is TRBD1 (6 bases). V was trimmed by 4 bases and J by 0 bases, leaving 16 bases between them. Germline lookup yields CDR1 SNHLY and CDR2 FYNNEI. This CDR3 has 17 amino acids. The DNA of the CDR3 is TGTGCCAGCAGTGCCGAGGGGGGCGGTTTCTCTGGAAACACCATATATTTT. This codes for CASSAEGGGFSGNTIYF.

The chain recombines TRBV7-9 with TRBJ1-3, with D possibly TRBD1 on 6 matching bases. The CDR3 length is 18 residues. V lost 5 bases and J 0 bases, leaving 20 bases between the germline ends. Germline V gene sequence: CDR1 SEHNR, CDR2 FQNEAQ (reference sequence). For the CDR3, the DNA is TGTGCCAGCAGCCTCACCGGGACAACGTATTCCTCTGGAAACACCATATATTTT. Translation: CASSLTGTTYSSGNTIYF.

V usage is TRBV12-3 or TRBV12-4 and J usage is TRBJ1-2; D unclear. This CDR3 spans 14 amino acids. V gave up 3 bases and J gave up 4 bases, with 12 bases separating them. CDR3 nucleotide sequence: TGTGCCAGCAGTTTTTTCTCTACTTCCTATGGCTACACCTTC. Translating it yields CASSFFSTSYGYTF.

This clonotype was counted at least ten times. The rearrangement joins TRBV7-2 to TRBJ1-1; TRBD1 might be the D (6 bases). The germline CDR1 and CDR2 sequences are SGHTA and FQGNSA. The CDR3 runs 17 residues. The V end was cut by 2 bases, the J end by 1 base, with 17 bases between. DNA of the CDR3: TGTGCCAGCAGCTTACTCGGTACAGCAGGGGCGAACACTGAAGCTTTCTTT. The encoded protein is CASSLLGTAGANTEAFF.

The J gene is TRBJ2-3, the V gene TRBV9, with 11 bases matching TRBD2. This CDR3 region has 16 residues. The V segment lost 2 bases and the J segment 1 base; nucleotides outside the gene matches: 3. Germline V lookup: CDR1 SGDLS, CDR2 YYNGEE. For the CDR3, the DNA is TGTGCCAGCAGCGTTCGGGGACTAGCGGGCACAGATACGCAGTATTTT. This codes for CASSVRGLAGTDTQYF.

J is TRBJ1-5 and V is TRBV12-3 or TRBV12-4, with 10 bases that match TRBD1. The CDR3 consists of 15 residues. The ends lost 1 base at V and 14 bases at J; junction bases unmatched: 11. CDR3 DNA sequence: TGTGCCAGCAGTTTAGGCGGGACAGGGGTCGTGGTCAAGCATTTT. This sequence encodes CASSLGGTGVVVKHF.

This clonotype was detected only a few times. The CDR3 protein is CASSLGGSTEAFF. CDR3 sequence (DNA): TGTGCCAGCAGCTTAGGCGGCAGCACTGAAGCTTTCTTT. The rearrangement joins TRBV7-9 to TRBJ1-1; D unclear. This CDR3 spans 13 amino acids. Trimming left V 1 base short and J 4 bases short, with 7 bases between. CDR1 is SEHNR and CDR2 is FQNEAQ in the germline V gene (reference sequence).

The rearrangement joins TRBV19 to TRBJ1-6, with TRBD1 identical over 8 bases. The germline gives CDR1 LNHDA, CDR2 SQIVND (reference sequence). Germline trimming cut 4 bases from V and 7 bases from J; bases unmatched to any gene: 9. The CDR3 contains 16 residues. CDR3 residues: CASSTGQGISNSPLHF. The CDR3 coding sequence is TGTGCCAGTAGTACCGGACAGGGTATAAGCAATTCACCCCTCCACTTT.

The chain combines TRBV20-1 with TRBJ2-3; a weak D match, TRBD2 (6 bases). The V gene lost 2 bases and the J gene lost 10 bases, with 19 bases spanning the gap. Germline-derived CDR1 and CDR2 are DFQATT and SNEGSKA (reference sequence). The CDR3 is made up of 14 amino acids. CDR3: CSARSQTSSWSQYF. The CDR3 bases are TGCAGTGCTAGATCTCAGACTAGTTCCTGGTCGCAGTATTTT.